This is a list of T cell receptor beta chains from one sample in a study of T cells in Graves' hyperthyroidism and ophthalmopathy. TCRdb independently ran MiXCR on the multiplex PCR reads; one entry per CDR3 protein. The data show roughly 500,000 distinct CDR3 sequences, 46% seen once. Source material: peripheral blood or thyroid tissue (not recorded which). The receptors originated from an adult woman with Graves' disease, either hyperthyroidism or ophthalmopathy (not recorded which). Each CDR3 is given with its conserved first and last residue. A D gene is named only where the DNA matches it firmly. Clone size appears in some rows only: once, few, many, or a class for an expanded clone.

>-|TRBJ1-5|-|TRBV6-5
CASSTRRGGQPQHF
TGTGCCAGCAGTACCCGGCGGGGAGGGCAGCCCCAGCATTTT
>-|TRBJ1-4|-|TRBV10-2
CASSEASEKLFF
TGCGCCAGCAGTGAGGCGAGTGAAAAACTGTTTTTT
>many|TRBJ1-2|-|TRBV12-3/TRBV12-4
CASSLAFAGANYGYTF
TGTGCCAGCAGTTTAGCGTTCGCAGGCGCGAACTATGGCTACACCTTC
>-|TRBJ2-3|-|TRBV28
CASLKRPDTQYF
TGTGCCTCCCTTAAGCGGCCAGATACGCAGTATTTT
>many|TRBJ1-3|-|TRBV7-2
CASSFGLVGGRTIYF
TGTGCCAGCAGCTTTGGGCTGGTCGGGGGACGCACCATATATTTT
>-|TRBJ1-2|-|TRBV20-1
CSAYTRGLNYGYTF
TGCAGTGCTTATACCCGGGGGCTAAACTATGGCTACACCTTC
>many|TRBJ1-1|-|TRBV11-2
CASSLGGARLTAFF
TGTGCCAGCAGCTTAGGGGGGGCCCGCCTGACAGCTTTCTTT
>-|TRBJ1-6|-|TRBV10-3
CAIRGGGYNSPLHF
TGTGCCATCAGGGGGGGCGGCTATAATTCACCCCTCCACTTT
>-|TRBJ1-1|-|TRBV19
CASSSAGGAFF
TGTGCCAGTAGTAGCGCGGGGGGAGCTTTCTTT
>-|TRBJ1-2|TRBD1|TRBV7-9
CASSPNPGQGAYYGYTF
TGTGCCAGCAGCCCCAACCCCGGACAGGGGGCTTACTATGGCTACACCTTC
>-|TRBJ2-7|-|TRBV7-6
CASSPFTGKVSYEQYF
TGTGCCAGCAGCCCGTTTACAGGGAAGGTCTCCTACGAGCAGTACTTC
>-|TRBJ2-7|TRBD1|TRBV20-1
CSASGTGVQFSYEQYF
TGCAGTGCTAGTGGGACAGGGGTCCAATTCTCCTACGAGCAGTACTTC
>-|TRBJ1-5|-|TRBV5-1
CASSLMAGEGQPQHF
TGCGCCAGCAGCTTGATGGCAGGGGAGGGTCAGCCCCAGCATTTT
>once|TRBJ2-5|TRBD2|TRBV15
CATTLAGRETQYF
TGTGCCACCACCCTAGCGGGGCGGGAGACCCAGTACTTC
>many|TRBJ2-2|TRBD1|TRBV7-6
CASSLANTGGPGELFF
TGTGCCAGCAGCTTAGCAAACACAGGGGGCCCCGGGGAGCTGTTTTTT
>-|TRBJ2-7|-|TRBV28
CASSDLGPGSSEQYF
TGTGCCAGCAGTGACTTGGGACCTGGGAGCTCCGAGCAGTACTTC
>-|TRBJ1-1|TRBD1|TRBV29-1
CSVGGQGMVNTEAFF
TGCAGCGTTGGGGGACAGGGGATGGTGAACACTGAAGCTTTCTTT
>many|TRBJ1-1|-|TRBV29-1
CSGEHSEAFF
TGCAGCGGGGAACACTCTGAAGCTTTCTTT
>few|TRBJ1-1|-|TRBV2
CASSKLGEAFF
TGTGCCAGCAGTAAACTGGGTGAGGCTTTCTTT
>few|TRBJ1-2|-|TRBV18
CASTPGGGALGYTF
TGTGCCAGCACACCCGGAGGGGGGGCGCTTGGCTACACCTTC
>-|TRBJ1-1|-|TRBV2
CASSETGIAFF
TGTGCCAGCAGTGAAACAGGGATCGCTTTCTTT
>many|TRBJ2-5|TRBD1|TRBV29-1
CSAGQGGRETQYF
TGCAGCGCTGGACAGGGCGGAAGAGAGACCCAGTACTTC
>-|TRBJ2-1|TRBD1|TRBV13
CASSARQGWETQFF
TGTGCCAGCAGTGCTAGACAGGGGTGGGAGACCCAGTTCTTC
>many|TRBJ2-3|-|TRBV20-1
CSAPIGANTDTQYF
TGCAGTGCTCCCATCGGGGCCAACACAGATACGCAGTATTTT
>-|TRBJ1-5|-|TRBV19
CASSTHSRGKMEPQHF
TGTGCCAGTAGTACCCATAGCCGGGGTAAAATGGAGCCCCAGCATTTT
>-|TRBJ1-1|-|TRBV7-9
CASSLQWVGEAFF
TGTGCCAGCAGCCTACAGTGGGTAGGTGAAGCTTTCTTT
>few|TRBJ1-2|-|TRBV15
CATSPALTGIYGYTF
TGTGCCACCAGCCCAGCCCTAACAGGGATCTATGGCTACACCTTC
>-|TRBJ1-2|-|TRBV29-1
CSVESETNYGYTF
TGCAGCGTTGAGTCCGAGACTAACTATGGCTACACCTTC
>many|TRBJ1-3|-|TRBV5-6
CASSIRDYRNTIYF
TGTGCCAGCAGCATCCGGGACTACCGAAACACCATATATTTT
>-|TRBJ1-1|-|TRBV12-3/TRBV12-4
CASSFKAGINTEAFF
TGTGCCAGCAGTTTTAAGGCGGGAATTAACACTGAAGCTTTCTTT
>-|TRBJ1-2|-|TRBV20-1
CSASATRQGYTF
TGCAGTGCTAGTGCCACGCGACAGGGCTACACCTTC
>many|TRBJ1-5|-|TRBV6-5
CASSRRGPQHF
TGTGCCAGCAGTCGTCGTGGGCCCCAGCATTTT
>-|TRBJ2-2|-|TRBV7-9
CASSPGEGGELFF
TGTGCCAGCAGCCCGGGAGAGGGCGGGGAGCTGTTTTTT
>many|TRBJ1-5|TRBD1|TRBV20-1
CSAAQGNQPQHF
TGCAGTGCTGCACAGGGGAATCAGCCCCAGCATTTT
>-|TRBJ2-5|-|TRBV15
CATSRDAGTSLGETQYF
TGTGCCACCAGCAGAGATGCTGGGACAAGTCTCGGAGAGACCCAGTACTTC
>-|TRBJ2-2|-|TRBV9
CASSYTETELFF
TGTGCCAGCAGCTATACAGAGACCGAGCTGTTTTTT
>-|TRBJ2-5|TRBD2|TRBV29-1
CSPTSGDGQETQYF
TGCAGCCCGACTAGCGGGGACGGCCAAGAGACCCAGTACTTC
>-|TRBJ2-7|-|TRBV6-2/TRBV6-3
CASSYTGRYEQYF
TGTGCCAGCAGTTACACCGGGCGTTACGAGCAGTACTTC
>-|TRBJ1-1|-|TRBV28
CASSPPRDNTEAFF
TGTGCCAGCAGTCCCCCCCGGGACAACACTGAAGCTTTCTTT
>few|TRBJ2-7|TRBD1|TRBV7-9
CASSKPGTGYTYEQYF
TGTGCCAGCAGCAAACCCGGGACAGGGTATACCTACGAGCAGTACTTC
>-|TRBJ1-1|-|TRBV19
CASSIWSANTEAFF
TGTGCCAGTAGTATATGGTCAGCAAACACTGAAGCTTTCTTT